Listed below are T cell receptor beta chains from one sample, sequenced in a study of blood T cell repertoires in COVID-19. Here immunoSEQ multiplex PCR was the method, and the copy in TCRdb shows in-frame clones only, minus some. This sample has some 250,000 clones, with approximately 83% found just once. Source material: PBMCs or T cells enriched from blood (not recorded which). The receptors come from a woman aged 50 to 60 who had recovered from COVID-19. The CDR3 runs from the conserved cysteine through the conserved F or W. Fields, in order: V gene, CDR3 length, D gene, J gene, clone size, CDR3 protein, CDR3 DNA. The D gene is left open where the match is weak. Clone size is shown for a subset of rows, as once, few, many or a class of expanded clone.

TRBV3-1/TRBV3-2	13	TRBD1	TRBJ2-1	.	CASRWTGADEQFF	TGTGCCAGCAGATGGACAGGGGCCGATGAGCAGTTCTTC
TRBV9	14	.	TRBJ1-1	.	CASREGGPIAEAFF	TGTGCCAGCCGCGAGGGAGGGCCTATCGCTGAAGCTTTCTTT
TRBV24-1	15	TRBD1	TRBJ1-1	.	CATSDLQDRVPEAFF	TGTGCCACCAGTGATTTGCAGGACAGGGTTCCTGAAGCTTTCTTT
TRBV27	16	TRBD2	TRBJ2-5	.	CASSLLTSGRTETQYF	TGTGCCAGCAGTTTACTCACTAGCGGGAGAACAGAGACCCAGTACTTC
TRBV11-2	12	.	TRBJ1-1	.	CASSLGLREAFF	TGTGCCAGCAGCTTAGGTTTGAGAGAAGCTTTCTTT
TRBV28	13	.	TRBJ1-2	.	CASNNRENYGYTF	TGTGCCAGCAACAACAGGGAGAACTATGGCTACACCTTC
TRBV30	14	.	TRBJ1-6	.	CAWAGQFYNSPLHF	TGTGCCTGGGCCGGACAGTTCTATAATTCACCCCTCCACTTT
TRBV19	14	TRBD1	TRBJ1-6	.	CASSIWTGGSPLHF	TGTGCCAGTAGTATTTGGACAGGAGGTTCACCCCTCCACTTT
TRBV4-1	15	.	TRBJ1-5	.	CASSQVQVGNQPQHF	TGCGCCAGCAGCCAAGTACAGGTTGGTAATCAGCCCCAGCATTTT
TRBV7-6	10	.	TRBJ1-2	.	CASSPREQIF	TGTGCCAGCAGCCCCCGGGAACAAATCTTC
TRBV5-5	14	.	TRBJ1-3	.	CASSRRGHKDTIYF	TGTGCCAGCAGCCGGCGAGGGCATAAGGACACCATATATTTT
TRBV5-1	15	.	TRBJ2-7	.	CASSLGQFGSGEQYF	TGCGCCAGCAGCTTAGGACAGTTCGGGTCTGGCGAGCAGTACTTC
TRBV2	13	.	TRBJ1-5	.	CASKSGRNQPQHF	TGTGCCAGCAAGTCAGGGCGCAATCAGCCCCAGCATTTT
TRBV28	13	.	TRBJ1-5	.	CATFNRAGQPQHF	TGTGCCACCTTCAACAGGGCGGGTCAGCCCCAGCATTTT
TRBV3-1/TRBV3-2	14	TRBD1	TRBJ1-1	.	CASSQRQGITEAFF	TGTGCCAGCAGCCAGAGACAGGGGATCACTGAAGCTTTCTTT
TRBV2	16	TRBD1	TRBJ2-7	.	CASSSGGGRDSYEQYF	TGTGCCAGCAGCTCAGGGGGTGGCAGGGATTCCTACGAGCAGTACTTC
TRBV29-1	15	TRBD1	TRBJ1-2	.	CSVEDLGRGPYGYTF	TGCAGCGTTGAAGATCTGGGCAGGGGGCCCTATGGCTACACCTTC
TRBV5-1	14	TRBD1	TRBJ2-3	.	CASSSGTVTDTQYF	TGCGCCAGCAGCTCCGGGACAGTTACAGATACGCAGTATTTT
TRBV5-1	13	TRBD1	TRBJ1-1	few	CASSWGTGAEAFF	TGCGCCAGCAGCTGGGGGACAGGAGCTGAAGCTTTCTTT
TRBV5-5	14	.	TRBJ2-3	.	CASSLIGSGDTQYF	TGTGCCAGCAGCTTGATCGGGAGTGGAGATACGCAGTATTTT
TRBV2	14	TRBD1	TRBJ1-6	.	CASSVTGVNSPLHF	TGTGCCAGCAGTGTGACAGGGGTGAATTCACCCCTCCACTTT
TRBV3-1/TRBV3-2	14	TRBD1	TRBJ1-2	.	CASSRTGQNHGYTF	TGTGCCAGCAGTCGAACGGGACAGAACCATGGCTACACCTTC
TRBV12-3/TRBV12-4	11	.	TRBJ1-1	.	CASSLQREAFF	TGTGCCAGCAGCCTTCAGCGGGAAGCTTTCTTT
TRBV29-1	10	.	TRBJ1-2	.	CSVAGNGYTF	TGCAGCGTCGCAGGGAATGGCTACACCTTC
TRBV6-1	15	TRBD1	TRBJ2-1	.	CASSELGQGYNEQFF	TGTGCCAGCAGTGAATTGGGACAGGGCTACAATGAGCAGTTCTTC
TRBV4-1	15	TRBD1	TRBJ1-5	.	CASSQVDREEQPQHF	TGCGCCAGCAGCCAGGTGGACAGGGAGGAACAGCCCCAGCATTTT
TRBV7-9	11	.	TRBJ1-1	.	CASSPVTEAFF	TGTGCCAGCAGCCCCGTGACTGAAGCTTTCTTT
TRBV18	14	.	TRBJ1-3	.	CASSPNGLGNTIYF	TGTGCCAGCTCACCAAACGGGTTAGGAAACACCATATATTTT
TRBV5-1	15	TRBD2	TRBJ2-1	.	CASSLGLAGTNEQFF	TGCGCCAGCAGCTTGGGACTAGCGGGAACAAATGAGCAGTTCTTC
TRBV4-1	19	TRBD2	TRBJ2-5	.	CASSQSLSSAGGSQETQYF	TGCGCCAGCAGCCAATCTCTATCATCGGCGGGAGGTTCCCAAGAGACCCAGTACTTC
TRBV2	15	.	TRBJ1-1	.	CASTKSGLGSTEAFF	TGTGCCAGCACTAAAAGCGGGCTCGGGAGTACTGAAGCTTTCTTT
TRBV27	14	TRBD1	TRBJ1-1	.	CASSLYRGPGEAFF	TGTGCCAGCAGTTTGTACAGGGGGCCCGGTGAAGCTTTCTTT
TRBV5-4	14	.	TRBJ2-2	once	CASSRTANTGELFF	TGTGCCAGCAGTCGGACAGCAAACACCGGGGAGCTGTTTTTT
TRBV3-1/TRBV3-2	13	TRBD1	TRBJ2-7	.	CASRTDRGGEQYF	TGTGCCAGTAGAACGGACAGGGGTGGGGAGCAGTACTTC
TRBV19	13	.	TRBJ2-3	.	CASSVREADTQYF	TGTGCCAGTAGTGTCAGGGAGGCAGATACGCAGTATTTT
TRBV28	17	.	TRBJ2-6	few	CASSFAGDPSGANVLTF	TGTGCCAGCAGTTTTGCAGGGGATCCCTCTGGGGCCAACGTCCTGACTTTC
TRBV19	15	TRBD1	TRBJ2-7	.	CASSQTGTAAYEQYF	TGTGCCAGTAGCCAAACCGGGACAGCGGCCTACGAGCAGTACTTC
TRBV3-1/TRBV3-2	18	TRBD1	TRBJ2-2	.	CASSQDPWGQGISGELFF	TGTGCCAGCAGCCAAGACCCCTGGGGACAGGGTATTTCCGGGGAGCTGTTTTTT
TRBV18	15	.	TRBJ2-5	.	CASSPQAGPPETQYF	TGTGCCAGCTCACCACAGGCAGGGCCCCCAGAGACCCAGTACTTC
TRBV9	18	TRBD1	TRBJ1-4	once	CASSSGQGATIRYEKLFF	TGTGCCAGCAGCTCAGGACAGGGGGCAACTATTCGTTATGAAAAACTGTTTTTT
TRBV29-1	13	TRBD1	TRBJ1-5	.	CSVQSQGDQPQHF	TGCAGCGTTCAGTCCCAGGGGGATCAGCCCCAGCATTTT
TRBV4-2	16	.	TRBJ2-7	.	CASSQGVLGVGLEQYF	TGTGCCAGCAGCCAAGGGGTTTTAGGGGTGGGGCTCGAGCAGTACTTC
TRBV5-8	16	TRBD1	TRBJ2-3	.	CASSLYPTGGTDTQYF	TGTGCCAGCAGCTTGTATCCCACAGGGGGCACAGATACGCAGTATTTT
TRBV7-9	15	TRBD1	TRBJ2-1	few	CASSLVQGVYNEQFF	TGTGCCAGCAGCTTAGTCCAGGGGGTCTACAATGAGCAGTTCTTC
TRBV5-1	14	TRBD1	TRBJ2-7	.	CASSNAGQGYEQYF	TGCGCCAGCAGCAACGCGGGACAGGGTTACGAGCAGTACTTC
TRBV20-1	11	.	TRBJ2-7	.	CSARGPGEQYF	TGCAGTGCTAGAGGGCCTGGCGAGCAGTACTTC
TRBV10-3	15	.	TRBJ2-2	.	CAISDSGTNTGELFF	TGTGCCATCAGTGATTCCGGGACTAACACCGGGGAGCTGTTTTTT
TRBV4-2	17	.	TRBJ1-4	.	CASSPSGGSQGNEKLFF	TGTGCCAGCAGCCCCTCGGGAGGCTCCCAGGGGAATGAAAAACTGTTTTTT
TRBV18	13	TRBD1	TRBJ1-2	.	CASSPGQGYGYTF	TGTGCCAGCTCACCGGGACAGGGCTATGGCTACACCTTC
TRBV3-1/TRBV3-2	15	.	TRBJ2-7	.	CASSPGGGRSYEQYF	TGTGCCAGCAGTCCCGGGGGCGGGAGAAGCTACGAGCAGTACTTC
TRBV28	14	TRBD1	TRBJ1-4	.	CASRVTGPNEKLFF	TGTGCCAGCAGAGTGACAGGGCCTAATGAAAAACTGTTTTTT